The 14 T cell receptor beta chains reported below all come from one sample, sequenced in a study of beta chain features in type 1 diabetes. These receptors' antigens are unknown. Investigators reverse transcribed all isolated RNA, so they sequenced expressed TCRB transcripts. Method: immunoSEQ multiplex PCR; TCRdb's copy keeps in-frame clones and lacks some. The top ten hold approximately 0.02% of the sample, which has 200,000 to 300,000 clones, 11% to 15% seen once. Study conclusions and caveats: Patients with Type 1 diabetes showed moderately but significantly shorter TCRB CDR3s in all four CD4+ subsets.

Sequenced input: naive CD4+ T cells from blood. The receptor source for this set is a man aged 30 to 45 with type 1 diabetes.

The CDR3 is CASRSGTNSYEQYF. The CDR3 coding sequence is TGTGCCAGCAGGTCCGGGACAAACTCCTACGAGCAGTACTTC. This chain links TRBV11-2 with TRBJ2-7; possible D gene TRBD1, 6 bases. The length of the CDR3 is 14 residues. The germline V and J ends were trimmed by 6 bases and 0 bases, with 12 bases remaining between them. Germline V gene lookup returns CDR1 SGHAT and CDR2 FQNNGV. The full variable domain, rest sourced from reference TRBV11-2 and TRBJ2-7, is EAGVAQSPRYKIIEKRQSVAFWCNPISGHATLYWYQQILGQGPKLLIQFQNNGVVDDSQLPKDRFSAERLKGVDSTLKIQPAKLEDSAVYLCASRSGTNSYEQYFGPGTRLTVT.

This clone was detected only a few times. The rearrangement joins TRBV6-6 to TRBJ2-5, with a possible D match to TRBD1 (5 bases). The germline V gene encodes CDR1 MNHNY and CDR2 SVGAGI (reference sequence). This CDR3 is built from 13 residues. Between the trimmed V and J ends, which lost 2 bases and 2 bases, there was a span of 6 bases. The CDR3 coding sequence is TGTGCCAGCAGTTACAACAGGCAAGAGACCCAGTACTTC. This translates into CASSYNRQETQYF.

This clone was seen only a few times. This chain connects TRBV18 to TRBJ2-5, with a tentative D call TRBD2 (6 bases). V lost 2 bases and J 2 bases, leaving 6 bases between the germline ends. The CDR3 is made up of 13 amino acids. Germline V gene sequence: CDR1 KGHSH, CDR2 LQKENI. The CDR3: CASSPGTQETQYF. The CDR3 bases are TGTGCCAGCTCACCAGGGACTCAAGAGACCCAGTACTTC.

This clone came up a few times. This rearrangement joins TRBV2 to TRBJ2-7, with D possibly matching TRBD1 (5 bases). The CDR3 has 14 residues. From germline, CDR1 is SNHLY and CDR2 FYNNEI. Trimming left V 8 bases short and J 3 bases short, with 17 bases between. The CDR3 DNA reads as TGTGCCAGCCAACAGGTTTTAAATCTCTACGAGCAGTACTTC. It is translated as CASQQVLNLYEQYF.

A few counts support this clone. This chain joins TRBV7-9 and TRBJ1-4; 8 positions agree with TRBD1. V trimming: 3 bases; J trimming: 5 bases; junction bases outside the gene matches: 5. Germline-derived CDR1 and CDR2 are SEHNR and FQNEAQ (reference sequence). This CDR3 region has 15 residues. The CDR3 DNA reads TGTGCCAGCAGCTTGCTAACAGGGGGGAATGAAAAACTGTTTTTT. Its translation: CASSLLTGGNEKLFF.

The gene calls are TRBV6-1 and TRBJ2-1; 7 bases align to TRBD2. This CDR3 comprises 15 residues. The V and J ends lost 1 base and 2 bases, in that order; junction bases with no gene match: 2. Germline V gene sequence: CDR1 MNHNS, CDR2 SASEGT. CDR3: CASSEGLAAYNEQFF. The CDR3 DNA follows: TGTGCCAGCAGTGAAGGGCTAGCGGCCTACAATGAGCAGTTCTTC.

The rearrangement joins TRBV5-6 to TRBJ2-5, with D maybe TRBD2 (5 bases). The CDR3 has 13 amino acids. Germline V gene sequence: CDR1 SGHDT, CDR2 YYEEEE. V was cut by 4 bases and J by 5 bases, with 12 bases left in between. CDR3 protein: CASSQDRGETQYF. CDR3 nucleotide sequence: TGTGCCAGCAGCCAGGACCGCGGGGAGACCCAGTACTTC.

This clone was seen a few times. In DNA form, the CDR3 reads TGTGCCACCAGCAGGGAGTCGGGGGTCGGGGAAAAACTGTTTTTT. This encodes CATSRESGVGEKLFF. This chain joins TRBV15 and TRBJ1-4, with D possibly TRBD1 on 5 matching bases. The germline V gene has CDR1 LNHNV and CDR2 YYDKDF (reference sequence). The CDR3 length is 15 residues. Trimming pared 3 bases from V and 8 bases from J, leaving 16 bases between.

The V and J genes are TRBV6-5 and TRBJ2-5, with 9 bases fitting TRBD1. The CDR3 spans 16 residues. Unmatched junction bases numbered 8, after V lost 2 bases and J lost 4 bases. CDR1 MNHEY and CDR2 SVGAGI come from the germline V gene. The CDR3 protein is CASSYGPQGAGETQYF. Here the CDR3 DNA reads TGTGCCAGCAGTTACGGGCCACAGGGGGCTGGAGAGACCCAGTACTTC.

CDR3: CAFQVRTTNEKLFF. Here the CDR3 DNA reads TGTGCCTTCCAGGTCCGAACAACTAATGAAAAACTGTTTTTT. This sequence joins TRBV30 and TRBJ1-4, with no clear D. Looked up from germline, CDR1 is GTSNPN and CDR2 is SVGIG (reference sequence). Trimming removed 7 bases at V and 0 bases at J, with 12 bases between. The CDR3 contains 14 residues.

This rearrangement joins TRBV19 to TRBJ2-5; D possibly corresponds to TRBD2 (5 bases). Per germline, CDR1 LNHDA and CDR2 SQIVND (reference sequence). V was shortened by 6 bases and J by 2 bases, with 19 bases between the two germline ends. This CDR3 comprises 16 residues. The CDR3 region is CASSIRGSGRQETQYF. In DNA, the CDR3 is TGTGCCAGTAGCATCCGTGGAAGCGGAAGGCAAGAGACCCAGTACTTC.

This clone was seen more than once but under ten times. This chain connects TRBV19 to TRBJ2-1; 15 bases are shared with TRBD2. Germline V lookup: CDR1 LNHDA, CDR2 SQIVND (reference sequence). V shed 3 bases and J 5 bases; nucleotides not matched to a gene: 5. The CDR3 has 17 residues. CDR3 protein: CASSMDGLAGGNNEQFF. The CDR3 DNA reads as TGTGCCAGTAGTATGGATGGACTAGCGGGAGGGAACAATGAGCAGTTCTTC.

The chain is built from TRBV5-1 and TRBJ2-7, with 7 bases identical to TRBD1. There are 15 residues in the CDR3. Per the germline V gene, CDR1 is SGHRS and CDR2 is YFSETQ. The trim removed 0 bases at V and 1 base at J, leaving 4 bases unmatched. The CDR3 loop is CASSLDRGTSYEQYF. Here the CDR3 DNA reads TGCGCCAGCAGCTTGGACAGGGGAACGTCCTACGAGCAGTACTTC.

The chain couples TRBV6-1 to TRBJ2-5, with D unresolved. The V gene's germline CDR1 is MNHNS and CDR2 SASEGT. This CDR3 spans 14 amino acids. Trimming took off 2 bases at V and 2 bases at J, with 9 bases between the two ends. CDR3 in amino acids: CASSEPAAQETQYF. The CDR3 region has the DNA TGTGCCAGCAGTGAACCGGCGGCACAAGAGACCCAGTACTTC.